The T cell receptor (beta chain) under discussion was sequenced for a study of CD8+ T cells in alopecia areata. After isolation, RNA underwent reverse transcription to generate cDNA as the sequencing template. Only in-frame clones appear in the TCRdb table, and some are missing; sequencing was by immunoSEQ multiplex PCR. The top ten clones hold 1.2% of a sample with roughly 250,000 clones, under 70% of them seen once. There are a few counts of this clone. Its antigen remains unknown. Findings and limits, study-wide: Normal skin's resident alphabeta T cells are also sequenced in scalp samples.

The sequencing here drew on CD4+ T cells sorted from blood, taken at week 0. The source is a human donor with alopecia areata.

The CDR3 loop reads CASSSRGDTEAFF. The CDR3 nucleotides read TGTGCCAGCAGCTCCCGCGGGGACACTGAAGCTTTCTTT. V usage is TRBV9 and J usage is TRBJ1-1; no clear D. The V end lost 4 bases, the J end lost 3 bases, and 10 bases lay between the germline ends. CDR1 and CDR2 from the germline V gene are SGDLS and YYNGEE. The CDR3 consists of 13 residues.